These T cell receptor beta chains were read from a single sample in a study of T cell clonotyping in hematopoietic cell transplantation. The table came from immunoSEQ multiplex PCR; TCRdb's copy has only in-frame clones and leaves some out. Altogether under 15,000 clones are present, approximately 92% being singletons, with the ten largest covering roughly 1.2%. Sequencing was carried out using peripheral blood mononuclear cells. The receptor set was obtained from a young man in good health. Some clones in this sample may be carry-over from other donors' samples. CDR3s include the opening cysteine and the closing phenylalanine or tryptophan. Fields, in order: clone size, V gene, CDR3 length, J gene, D gene, CDR3 DNA, CDR3 protein. The D gene is left open where the match is weak. Not all rows give a size; the values are once, few, many and, for expanded clones, a class.

abundance: few
v_gene: TRBV5-1
len: 16
j_gene: TRBJ1-1
d_gene: .
CDR3nt: TGCGCCAGCAGCTTTATCCCGGGGCCCGGGGGGACTGAAGCTTTCTTT
CDR3aa: CASSFIPGPGGTEAFF

abundance: .
v_gene: TRBV11-3
len: 15
j_gene: TRBJ1-2
d_gene: .
CDR3nt: TGTGCCAGCAGCCCCCCGTCCCGCCAGAACTATGGCTACACCTTC
CDR3aa: CASSPPSRQNYGYTF

abundance: .
v_gene: TRBV29-1
len: 13
j_gene: TRBJ2-2
d_gene: .
CDR3nt: TGCAGCGTTGAACTAGCATTGCCCGGGGAGCTGTTTTTT
CDR3aa: CSVELALPGELFF

abundance: once
v_gene: TRBV27
len: 15
j_gene: TRBJ2-7
d_gene: TRBD1
CDR3nt: TGTGCCAGCAGCCCCGACAGGGAGAACTCCTACGAGCAGTACTTC
CDR3aa: CASSPDRENSYEQYF

abundance: .
v_gene: TRBV19
len: 13
j_gene: TRBJ1-1
d_gene: .
CDR3nt: TGTGCCAGTAGTACTCAGAGGAACACTGAAGCTTTCTTT
CDR3aa: CASSTQRNTEAFF

abundance: .
v_gene: TRBV29-1
len: 15
j_gene: TRBJ1-2
d_gene: .
CDR3nt: TGCAGCGTTGAGCAAACAGGGTCTGGAGCCTATGGCTACACCTTC
CDR3aa: CSVEQTGSGAYGYTF

abundance: .
v_gene: TRBV30
len: 14
j_gene: TRBJ1-4
d_gene: .
CDR3nt: TGTGCCTGGAGTGGGGACACTAGGAGTGAAAAACTGTTTTTT
CDR3aa: CAWSGDTRSEKLFF

abundance: .
v_gene: TRBV7-2
len: 16
j_gene: TRBJ2-2
d_gene: TRBD2
CDR3nt: TGTGCCAGCAGCCGGACTAGCGGGAGTCGGACCGGGGAGCTGTTTTTT
CDR3aa: CASSRTSGSRTGELFF

abundance: .
v_gene: TRBV10-3
len: 13
j_gene: TRBJ2-3
d_gene: .
CDR3nt: TGTGCCATCAGTGTCTCTAGCACAGATACGCAGTATTTT
CDR3aa: CAISVSSTDTQYF

abundance: once
v_gene: TRBV4-2
len: 17
j_gene: TRBJ1-5
d_gene: TRBD1
CDR3nt: TGTGCCAGCAGCCACCACAATACAGGGGGCGGGGATCAGCCCCAGCATTTT
CDR3aa: CASSHHNTGGGDQPQHF

abundance: .
v_gene: TRBV9
len: 15
j_gene: TRBJ1-5
d_gene: .
CDR3nt: TGTGCCAGCAGCCCGGGGACCTCACCAAGCCAGCCCCAGCATTTT
CDR3aa: CASSPGTSPSQPQHF

abundance: .
v_gene: TRBV27
len: 11
j_gene: TRBJ1-2
d_gene: .
CDR3nt: TGTGCCAGCAGATCGAAGGGGGGCTACACCTTC
CDR3aa: CASRSKGGYTF

abundance: .
v_gene: TRBV7-8
len: 15
j_gene: TRBJ1-5
d_gene: .
CDR3nt: TGTGCCAGCAGCTCGGACAGTCTGTTCAATCAGCCCCAGCATTTT
CDR3aa: CASSSDSLFNQPQHF

abundance: .
v_gene: TRBV6-5
len: 15
j_gene: TRBJ2-1
d_gene: TRBD1
CDR3nt: TGTGCCAGCAGCCTCCGGGCAGGGGGAAAAAAAGAGCAGTTCTTC
CDR3aa: CASSLRAGGKKEQFF

abundance: .
v_gene: TRBV6-1
len: 14
j_gene: TRBJ2-1
d_gene: TRBD2
CDR3nt: TGTGCCAGCACTTCTAGCGGGACTTACAATGAGCAGTTCTTC
CDR3aa: CASTSSGTYNEQFF

abundance: .
v_gene: TRBV28
len: 14
j_gene: TRBJ1-1
d_gene: .
CDR3nt: TGTGCCAGCAAACTACTAGGAAGACTCACTGAAGCTTTCTTT
CDR3aa: CASKLLGRLTEAFF

abundance: .
v_gene: TRBV28
len: 16
j_gene: TRBJ2-5
d_gene: .
CDR3nt: TGTGCCAGCAGTTTATCGGGCAGACCCGTCCGGGAGACCCAGTACTTC
CDR3aa: CASSLSGRPVRETQYF

abundance: .
v_gene: TRBV5-6
len: 13
j_gene: TRBJ1-2
d_gene: .
CDR3nt: TGTGCCAGCAGCCCTACAGGGAGATATGGCTACACCTTC
CDR3aa: CASSPTGRYGYTF

abundance: .
v_gene: TRBV30
len: 12
j_gene: TRBJ2-5
d_gene: .
CDR3nt: TGTGCCTGGACCCAGTTGGTAGAGACCCAGTACTTC
CDR3aa: CAWTQLVETQYF

abundance: .
v_gene: TRBV11-2
len: 15
j_gene: TRBJ2-7
d_gene: .
CDR3nt: TGTGCCAGCAGCTTAGGCTGGGGTGCTTCCAACGAGCAGTACTTC
CDR3aa: CASSLGWGASNEQYF

abundance: once
v_gene: TRBV29-1
len: 12
j_gene: TRBJ1-2
d_gene: TRBD1
CDR3nt: TGCAGCGTCGAAGGACAGGGACGCGGCTACACCTTC
CDR3aa: CSVEGQGRGYTF

abundance: .
v_gene: TRBV14
len: 14
j_gene: TRBJ2-3
d_gene: TRBD2
CDR3nt: TGTGCCAGCAGCCGGACTAGCGGGGGGGTAACGCAGTATTTT
CDR3aa: CASSRTSGGVTQYF

abundance: few
v_gene: TRBV2
len: 12
j_gene: TRBJ2-7
d_gene: .
CDR3nt: TGTGCCAGCAGTGAAAAGTCCTACGAGCAGTACTTC
CDR3aa: CASSEKSYEQYF

abundance: .
v_gene: TRBV28
len: 15
j_gene: TRBJ1-6
d_gene: .
CDR3nt: TGTGCCAGCAGTTTGCCGAACGGTCTGGGTTCACCCCTCCACTTT
CDR3aa: CASSLPNGLGSPLHF

abundance: .
v_gene: TRBV5-5
len: 14
j_gene: TRBJ1-1
d_gene: .
CDR3nt: TGTGCCAGCAGTCGCCGGGACGGGAACTCTGAAGCTTTCTTT
CDR3aa: CASSRRDGNSEAFF

abundance: .
v_gene: TRBV19
len: 17
j_gene: TRBJ2-7
d_gene: .
CDR3nt: TGTGCCAGTAGTATAAGACTGGGTCAGGCTTTCTCCTACGAGCAGTACTTC
CDR3aa: CASSIRLGQAFSYEQYF

abundance: once
v_gene: TRBV30
len: 13
j_gene: TRBJ1-2
d_gene: TRBD1
CDR3nt: TGTGCCTGGAGTGCGACAGGGGTCTATGGCTACACCTTC
CDR3aa: CAWSATGVYGYTF

abundance: .
v_gene: TRBV4-1
len: 14
j_gene: TRBJ1-2
d_gene: TRBD1
CDR3nt: TGCGCCAGCAGCGGGACAGGGTCTCTCTATGGCTACACCTTC
CDR3aa: CASSGTGSLYGYTF

abundance: .
v_gene: TRBV18
len: 13
j_gene: TRBJ1-1
d_gene: .
CDR3nt: TGTGCCAGCTCACCCCAGGGGAACACTGAAGCTTTCTTT
CDR3aa: CASSPQGNTEAFF

abundance: .
v_gene: TRBV5-8
len: 13
j_gene: TRBJ2-1
d_gene: .
CDR3nt: TGTGCCAGCAGACCGACGGGCCACAATGAGCAGTTCTTC
CDR3aa: CASRPTGHNEQFF

abundance: .
v_gene: TRBV30
len: 14
j_gene: TRBJ2-2
d_gene: .
CDR3nt: TGTGCCTGGAGTGTACATAGGGTATCCGGGGAGCTGTTTTTT
CDR3aa: CAWSVHRVSGELFF

abundance: once
v_gene: TRBV6-5
len: 15
j_gene: TRBJ1-6
d_gene: TRBD1
CDR3nt: TGTGCCAGCAGCAGACAGGGTGTATTCTACTCACCCCTCCACTTT
CDR3aa: CASSRQGVFYSPLHF

abundance: .
v_gene: TRBV7-9
len: 15
j_gene: TRBJ1-5
d_gene: .
CDR3nt: TGTGCCAGCAGCTTAGGTGAAGGGGCCCATCAGCCCCAGCATTTT
CDR3aa: CASSLGEGAHQPQHF

abundance: .
v_gene: TRBV19
len: 15
j_gene: TRBJ1-5
d_gene: .
CDR3nt: TGTGCCAGTAGTAGTCCGGGGCACAGCAATCAGCCCCAGCATTTT
CDR3aa: CASSSPGHSNQPQHF

abundance: .
v_gene: TRBV7-2
len: 15
j_gene: TRBJ2-1
d_gene: TRBD2
CDR3nt: TGTGCCAGCCTCCCTAAGATTTGGGGAGGGAATGAGCAGTTCTTC
CDR3aa: CASLPKIWGGNEQFF

abundance: .
v_gene: TRBV29-1
len: 15
j_gene: TRBJ2-7
d_gene: TRBD2
CDR3nt: TGCAGCGCCCGAGCCTCTAGCGGGAGGTCCTACGAGCAGTACTTC
CDR3aa: CSARASSGRSYEQYF

abundance: .
v_gene: TRBV27
len: 15
j_gene: TRBJ2-1
d_gene: TRBD2
CDR3nt: TGTGCCAGCAGTCCAGGGACTAGCGGGATGTCAGCCGAGTTCTTC
CDR3aa: CASSPGTSGMSAEFF

abundance: .
v_gene: TRBV29-1
len: 14
j_gene: TRBJ2-5
d_gene: TRBD2
CDR3nt: TGCAGCGTTGAATTATTAGCGGGAGTGGAGACCCAGTACTTC
CDR3aa: CSVELLAGVETQYF

abundance: .
v_gene: TRBV6-5
len: 13
j_gene: TRBJ2-1
d_gene: .
CDR3nt: TGTGCCAGCAGTTATCGCGACGGAAATGAGCAGTTCTTC
CDR3aa: CASSYRDGNEQFF

abundance: .
v_gene: TRBV7-9
len: 15
j_gene: TRBJ1-1
d_gene: .
CDR3nt: TGTGCCAGCAAACGGGCCAGAGTAATGAACACTGAAGCTTTCTTT
CDR3aa: CASKRARVMNTEAFF

abundance: .
v_gene: TRBV7-2
len: 13
j_gene: TRBJ1-1
d_gene: TRBD1
CDR3nt: TGTGCCAGCAGCCTCCACAGGGGGACTGAAGCTTTCTTT
CDR3aa: CASSLHRGTEAFF

abundance: few
v_gene: TRBV5-6
len: 14
j_gene: TRBJ2-7
d_gene: .
CDR3nt: TGTGCCAGCAGCTTGGGGGCAGGGTCCTACGAGCAGTACTTC
CDR3aa: CASSLGAGSYEQYF